The 12 T cell receptor beta chains given below trace back to one sample, sequenced in a study of spatial heterogeneity in lung cancer. Using its own MiXCR run on the 5' RACE reads, TCRdb lists one record per CDR3 protein. The sample lists some 37,000 distinct CDR3 sequences, 5.2% occurring once. The time point was: sample taken at primary tumor resection. The input material, whole RNA from tumor, nontumor lung or frozen PBMC, was sequenced unsorted. The material sequenced was PBMCs, taken at surgery. These receptors originate from a female donor with early-stage non-small cell lung cancer.

This clonotype has a count of ten or more. The rearrangement uses TRBV29-1 and TRBJ2-5; possibly TRBD2 for D (6 bases). The CDR3 has 12 residues. The V and J ends lost 4 bases and 4 bases respectively, with 10 bases between them. The germline V gene has CDR1 SQVTM and CDR2 ANQGSEA. CDR3 nucleotide sequence: TGCAGCGTTGTCGGCGGGGTAGAGACCCAGTACTTC. Protein sequence: CSVVGGVETQYF.

This clonotype was counted at least ten times. The CDR3 reads CASSRQGRGETQYF. The CDR3 DNA reads as TGTGCCAGCAGTAGACAGGGTAGGGGCGAGACCCAGTACTTC. The rearrangement joins TRBV25-1 to TRBJ2-5; 7 bases align to TRBD1. Trimming cost V 5 bases and J 5 bases; bases outside gene matches: 8. Germline-derived CDR1 and CDR2 are MGHDK and SYGVNS. The CDR3 is made up of 14 amino acids. Filled out from reference TRBV25-1 and TRBJ2-5, the complete variable domain reads EADIYQTPRYLVIGTGKKITLECSQTMGHDKMYWYQQDPGMELHLIHYSYGVNSTEKGDLSSESTVSRIRTEHFPLTLESARPSHTSQYLCASSRQGRGETQYFGPGTRLLVL.

In its sample, this clonotype was seen many times. The chain couples TRBV5-1 to TRBJ2-5; either TRBD1 or TRBD2 may supply D (5 bases each). The CDR3 has 14 amino acids. The V end was cut by 3 bases, the J end by 5 bases, with 14 bases between. Germline V gives CDR1 SGHRS, CDR2 YFSETQ. CDR3 sequence: CASSWGPAEETQYF. CDR3 nucleotide sequence: TGCGCCAGCAGCTGGGGACCGGCGGAGGAGACCCAGTACTTC.

The sample holds many counts of this clonotype. The J gene is TRBJ2-1, the V gene TRBV20-1; D is perhaps TRBD1 or TRBD2 (5 bases each). The V end was cut by 1 base, the J end by 13 bases, with 14 bases between. The CDR3 has 12 residues. Germline CDR1 and CDR2: DFQATT and SNEGSKA (reference sequence). The CDR3 sequence is CSARVTGPRQFF. CDR3 coding DNA: TGCAGTGCTAGAGTTACGGGACCTCGCCAGTTCTTC.

This clonotype has a count of ten or more. The CDR3 DNA sequence: TGTGCCAGCAGCCAAGATACGTCCTACAATGAGCAGTTCTTC. Encoded protein: CASSQDTSYNEQFF. The chain recombines TRBV3-1 with TRBJ2-1, with D hard to call. The CDR3 totals 14 residues. Per germline, CDR1 LGHDT and CDR2 YNNKEL (reference sequence). The V end lost 0 bases, the J end lost 1 base, and 4 bases lay between the germline ends.

The V call is TRBV6-1, the J call TRBJ2-7; 10 nucleotides line up with TRBD2. Germline assignment: CDR1 MNHNS and CDR2 SASEGT. The CDR3 spans 14 residues. Trimming took 9 bases from V and 3 from J; bases not matched to a gene: 8. The CDR3 region is CARSGLAVYYEQYF. The CDR3 nucleotides read TGTGCCAGGAGCGGACTAGCGGTCTACTACGAGCAGTACTTC.

This clonotype was observed at least ten times. This chain joins TRBV6-2 or TRBV6-3 and TRBJ2-7; no reliable D call. This CDR3 region has 14 residues. V was cut by 4 bases and J by 3 bases, with 13 bases left in between. Germline V gives CDR1 MNHEY, CDR2 SVGEGT. The CDR3 region is CASSFPTTVYEQYF. CDR3 DNA sequence: TGTGCCAGCAGTTTTCCCACCACCGTCTACGAGCAGTACTTC.

The chain recombines TRBV20-1 with TRBJ2-7; D unresolved. V gave up 0 bases and J gave up 2 bases, with 8 bases separating them. Germline CDR1 reads DFQATT; CDR2 reads SNEGSKA (reference sequence). The CDR3 contains 13 residues. CDR3 nucleotides: TGCAGTGCTAGAGATACTCGTACCTACGAGCAGTACTTC. It translates to CSARDTRTYEQYF.

Many counts were recorded for this clonotype. The chain couples TRBV6-5 to TRBJ1-1; D uncertain. V lost 5 bases, J lost 4 bases, and 14 bases lay in between. Germline V CDR1 and CDR2: MNHEY, SVGAGI. The length of the CDR3 is 14 residues. The CDR3 bases are TGTGCCAGCAGTCCTCCCGGCAGTGGCACTGAAGCTTTCTTT. It translates to CASSPPGSGTEAFF.

This clonotype was seen repeatedly, ten times or more. The rearrangement joins TRBV7-9 to TRBJ1-1, with unresolved D. The CDR3 covers 15 residues. Germline CDR1 is SEHNR and CDR2 is FQNEAQ (reference sequence). V was trimmed by 2 bases and J by 5 bases, leaving 15 bases between them. The CDR3: CASSLFTGSDTEAFF. CDR3 DNA sequence: TGTGCCAGCAGCTTATTCACCGGGTCGGATACTGAAGCTTTCTTT. Full variable domain (missing parts from reference TRBV7-9 and TRBJ1-1): DTGVSQNPRHKITKRGQNVTFRCDPISEHNRLYWYRQTLGQGPEFLTYFQNEAQLEKSRLLSDRFSAERPKGSFSTLEIQRTEQGDSAMYLCASSLFTGSDTEAFFGQGTRLTVV.

In this sample, this clonotype turned up a few times. The chain's CDR3 is CASSQGLAGVAEQFF. The CDR3 bases are TGTGCCAGCTCACAGGGACTAGCGGGAGTCGCTGAGCAGTTCTTC. The chain uses TRBV18 and TRBJ2-1; 14 bases are a match to TRBD2. With V trimmed by 4 bases and J by 9 bases, 5 bases remained unmatched. The CDR3 totals 15 residues. Germline loops: CDR1 KGHSH, CDR2 LQKENI. Full variable domain (rest looked up from reference TRBV18 and TRBJ2-1): NAGVMQNPRHLVRRRGQEARLRCSPMKGHSHVYWYRQLPEEGLKFMVYLQKENIIDESGMPKERFSAEFPKEGPSILRIQQVVRGDSAAYFCASSQGLAGVAEQFFGPGTRLTVL.

The genes are TRBV7-8 and TRBJ2-3, with a weak D call TRBD2 (6 bases). Germline CDR1 and CDR2: SGHVS and FQNEAQ. This CDR3 is built from 13 residues. V lost 1 base to trimming and J lost 10 bases, with 12 bases between them. The CDR3 protein is CASSLGRDIAQYF. The CDR3 DNA reads TGTGCCAGCAGCTTAGGGAGGGATATTGCGCAGTATTTT.